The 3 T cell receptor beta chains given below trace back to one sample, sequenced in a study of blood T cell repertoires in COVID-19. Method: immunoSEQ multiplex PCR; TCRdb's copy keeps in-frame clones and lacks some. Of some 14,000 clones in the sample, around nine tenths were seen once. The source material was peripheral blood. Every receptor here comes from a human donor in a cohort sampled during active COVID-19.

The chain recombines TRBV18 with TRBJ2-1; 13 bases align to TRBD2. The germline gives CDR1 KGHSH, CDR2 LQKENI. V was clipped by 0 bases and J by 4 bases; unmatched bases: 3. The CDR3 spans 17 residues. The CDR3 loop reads CASSPPGLAGEYNEQFF. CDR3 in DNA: TGTGCCAGCTCACCACCAGGACTAGCGGGAGAGTACAATGAGCAGTTCTTC.

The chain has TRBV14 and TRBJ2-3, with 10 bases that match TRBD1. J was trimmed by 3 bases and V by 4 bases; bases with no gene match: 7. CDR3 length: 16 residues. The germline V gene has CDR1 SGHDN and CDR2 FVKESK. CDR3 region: CASSRGWTGGTDTQYF. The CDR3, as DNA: TGTGCCAGCAGCCGAGGCTGGACAGGGGGTACAGATACGCAGTATTTT.

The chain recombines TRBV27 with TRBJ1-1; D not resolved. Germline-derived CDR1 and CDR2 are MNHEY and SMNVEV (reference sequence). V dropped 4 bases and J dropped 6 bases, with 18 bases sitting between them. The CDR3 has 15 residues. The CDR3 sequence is CASSSKAWAGSEAFF. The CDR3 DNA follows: TGTGCCAGCAGTTCAAAGGCGTGGGCAGGCTCTGAAGCTTTCTTT.